These T cell receptor beta chains were read from a single sample in a study of blood T cell repertoires in COVID-19. Some clones are missing from TCRdb's copy, which holds only in-frame ones; the method was immunoSEQ multiplex PCR. The table lists roughly 360,000 clones, about 90% of them singletons. Specimen: PBMCs or T cells enriched from blood (not recorded which). These receptors originate from a man aged 25-45 years who had recovered from COVID-19. The CDR3 runs from the conserved cysteine through the conserved F or W. A D gene is named only where the DNA matches it firmly. The size field is filled for only some rows; it gives once, few, many or a size class.

TRBV7-9	TRBD2	NA	TRBJ2-3	TGTGCCAGCAGCCCTCCCTCGGGGGGGCGATTCACAGATACGCAGTATTTT	CASSPPSGGRFTDTQYF
TRBV5-6	NA	few	TRBJ1-2	TGTGCCAGCAGCTGGATGGACACACCTAACTATGGCTACACCTTC	CASSWMDTPNYGYTF
TRBV11-2	NA	NA	TRBJ1-2	TGTGCCAGCAGCCCCGGGGTAGGCTACACCTTC	CASSPGVGYTF
TRBV6-5	NA	NA	TRBJ2-7	TGTGCCAGCAATGGGCTCCTGCCGCCTGAAGAGCAGTACTTC	CASNGLLPPEEQYF
TRBV7-9	NA	NA	TRBJ2-7	TGTGCCAGCAGCTTAGGTGCAGGGGAAGGCGAGCAGTACTTC	CASSLGAGEGEQYF
TRBV7-6	NA	NA	TRBJ1-2	TGTGCCAGCAGCGGGGGTTCGGGAGGGAGAGGCTACACCTTC	CASSGGSGGRGYTF
TRBV5-1	NA	NA	TRBJ2-7	TGCGCCAGCAGCTTAAGACAGGACTTCTTCGCCGAGCAGTACTTC	CASSLRQDFFAEQYF
TRBV12-5	NA	NA	TRBJ2-5	TGTGCTAGTGGCCTGTACTTAACAGGGTTTGGACAAGAGACCCAGTACTTC	CASGLYLTGFGQETQYF
TRBV12-3/TRBV12-4	NA	NA	TRBJ1-1	TGTGCCAGCAGCGGACTGAAACGGACTGAAGCTTTCTTT	CASSGLKRTEAFF
TRBV7-3	NA	NA	TRBJ2-7	TGTGCCAGCAGCTCCCCCCGACAGGTCTACGAGCAGTACTTC	CASSSPRQVYEQYF